These 27 T cell receptor beta chains were sequenced from one sample in a study of blood T cells in healthy people across ages. A second PCR, run for roughly 7 to 11 cycles, used a sample-barcoded 5' primer plus a J-beta primer mix. TCRdb re-called the 5' RACE reads through MiXCR, storing one row per CDR3 protein. The sample holds roughly 1,500,000 distinct CDR3 sequences, roughly 40% seen once. Specimen: blood. The receptors stem from a woman between 18 and 29 years old in good health.

V is TRBV7-3 and J is TRBJ2-5; 7 bases are a match to TRBD1. J gave up 7 bases and V 1 base, and 9 bases lay outside the gene matches. This CDR3 has 15 residues. Germline-derived CDR1 and CDR2 are SGHTA and FQGTGA. The CDR3 DNA reads as TGTGCCAGCAGCTTAAACCCAGGGGGAAGTGGGACCCAGTACTTC. Its translation: CASSLNPGGSGTQYF.

This clonotype was recorded a few times. The chain links TRBV5-1 to TRBJ2-7, with D unclear. V shed 1 base and J shed 2 bases, with 7 bases lying between them. CDR3 length equals 13 residues. Germline assignment: CDR1 SGHRS and CDR2 YFSETQ. The DNA of the CDR3 is TGCGCCAGCAGCTTGCTGACCACCTACGAGCAGTACTTC. This encodes CASSLLTTYEQYF.

This clonotype was observed a few times. The chain carries TRBV27 and TRBJ2-3, with TRBD2 matching 11 bases. The CDR3 sequence is 15 residues long. The J segment lost 2 bases and the V segment lost 11 bases, leaving 9 bases of the junction unmatched. In germline, CDR1 is MNHEY, CDR2 SMNVEV (reference sequence). The CDR3 here is CASLLAGAITDTQYF. The CDR3 region has the DNA TGTGCCTCTCTACTAGCGGGGGCTATCACAGATACGCAGTATTTT.

This clonotype has only a few counts. The chain employs TRBV20-1 and TRBJ2-1, with 9 positions matching TRBD1. V was clipped by 0 bases and J by 10 bases; unmatched bases: 7. CDR1 is DFQATT, CDR2 SNEGSKA, per germline (reference sequence). There are 14 residues in the CDR3. CDR3: CSARDLQGAGEQFF. The CDR3 DNA reads TGCAGTGCTAGAGATCTACAGGGGGCGGGAGAGCAGTTCTTC.

V is TRBV6-1 and J is TRBJ2-3; 12 nucleotides agree with TRBD2. The CDR3 is 16 amino acids. J was trimmed by 8 bases and V by 7 bases; bases with no gene match: 13. Germline CDR1 and CDR2: MNHNS and SASEGT. The DNA for the CDR3 is TGTGCCAGCACTAAATTACTAGCGGGAGGTATCGGTACGCAGTATTTT. Encoded protein: CASTKLLAGGIGTQYF.

This clonotype occurred a few times. The rearrangement joins TRBV7-2 to TRBJ2-7, with unresolved D. The CDR3 totals 15 residues. Germline V gene lookup returns CDR1 SGHTA and CDR2 FQGNSA. V was clipped by 5 bases and J by 1 base, with 15 bases between them. The CDR3 DNA reads TGTGCCAGCAGCCGGCCCCCGGGCCAGTCCTACGAGCAGTACTTC. As protein: CASSRPPGQSYEQYF.

V gene TRBV10-3 combines with J gene TRBJ2-2; D is possibly TRBD1 (6 bases). Germline values: CDR1 ENHRY, CDR2 SYGVKD. V was pared by 7 bases and J by 2 bases, with 14 bases between. The CDR3 length is 15 residues. The CDR3 region is CAINKNRVNTGELFF. In DNA form, the CDR3 reads TGTGCCATCAATAAGAACAGGGTTAACACCGGGGAGCTGTTTTTT.

This rearrangement joins TRBV6-5 to TRBJ1-2, with D maybe TRBD1 (6 bases). CDR3 length equals 12 residues. The V end was cut by 6 bases, the J end by 4 bases, with 9 bases between. CDR1 is MNHEY, CDR2 SVGAGI, per germline. In DNA form, the CDR3 reads TGTGCCAGCAGACAGGGAATCTATGGCTACACCTTC. It translates to CASRQGIYGYTF.

The gene calls are TRBV4-1 and TRBJ1-2; no reliable D call. The CDR3 has 15 residues. V was shortened by 1 base and J by 3 bases, with 12 bases between the two germline ends. CDR1 and CDR2 from the germline V gene are MGHRA and YSYEKL. In nucleotides, the CDR3 is TGCGCCAGCAGCCAAGCGGGCACCGATTACTATGGCTACACCTTC. Residues: CASSQAGTDYYGYTF.

This rearrangement joins TRBV10-3 to TRBJ2-1; TRBD2 agrees at 11 bases. The V and J ends lost 0 bases and 7 bases, in that order; junction bases with no gene match: 5. The CDR3 extends over 16 amino acids. Germline V gene lookup returns CDR1 ENHRY and CDR2 SYGVKD. The CDR3 nucleotides read TGTGCCATCAGTGAGTCAAGGCTAGCGGGAGGAAATGAGCAGTTCTTC. Residues: CAISESRLAGGNEQFF.

This clonotype came up once. The DNA for the CDR3 is TGTGCCAGCAGCTTAGTGCTAGCGGGGTTTTACAATGAGCAGTACTTC. This gives the protein CASSLVLAGFYNEQYF. The genes are TRBV7-2 and TRBJ2-1; 9 nucleotides line up with TRBD2. The J call could be wrong; TRBJ2-7 is a better fit for the DNA end. Germline V lookup: CDR1 SGHTA, CDR2 FQGNSA. The CDR3 is made up of 16 amino acids.

This clonotype has a count of ten or more. The genes are TRBV5-1 and TRBJ2-1, with 7 bases fitting TRBD2. The J segment lost 7 bases and the V segment lost 0 bases, leaving 7 bases of the junction unmatched. CDR1 and CDR2 from the germline V gene are SGHRS and YFSETQ. The CDR3 spans 15 residues. The CDR3 DNA follows: TGCGCCAGCAGCTTGGGCGCGGGAGTGAGGAATGAGCAGTTCTTC. This encodes CASSLGAGVRNEQFF.

This chain uses TRBV29-1 with TRBJ2-2; no clear D gene. The germline V gene encodes CDR1 SQVTM and CDR2 ANQGSEA. The V end lost 8 bases, the J end lost 3 bases, and 7 bases lay between the germline ends. The CDR3 covers 11 residues. CDR3 nucleotide sequence: TGCAGCAGGTTTTACACCGGGGAGCTGTTTTTT. Protein: CSRFYTGELFF.

CDR3 region: CASRNLGVPEAFF. The CDR3 DNA follows: TGTGCCAGCAGGAATTTAGGCGTGCCTGAAGCTTTCTTT. The chain joins TRBV2 to TRBJ1-1; no clear D gene. The CDR3 spans 13 residues. V was cut by 6 bases and J by 6 bases, with 14 bases left in between. CDR1 is SNHLY and CDR2 is FYNNEI in the germline V gene.

On this clonotype itself: The junction shows a germline mismatch at one end, possibly a read error. The CDR3 spells CVSVGGAPYEQYF. The CDR3 coding sequence is TGTGTCAGCGTGGGGGGAGCCCCCTACGAGCAGTACTTC. The V gene is TRBV28, the J gene TRBJ2-7, with D tentatively TRBD2 (6 bases). The CDR3 length is 13 residues. Germline CDR1 is MDHEN and CDR2 is SYDVKM.

The chain's CDR3 is CATLRRGGTQETQYF. The CDR3 DNA is TGTGCCACCCTCAGACGGGGCGGAACCCAAGAGACCCAGTACTTC. This chain joins TRBV12-3 or TRBV12-4 and TRBJ2-5; TRBD1 or TRBD2 may be the D gene (5 bases each). V dropped 10 bases and J dropped 1 base, with 19 bases sitting between them. This CDR3 is 15 amino acids long.

This rearrangement joins TRBV29-1 to TRBJ1-5; D ambiguous. This CDR3 region has 14 residues. Trimming removed 3 bases from V and 2 bases from J, with 11 bases in between. CDR1 and CDR2 from the germline V gene are SQVTM and ANQGSEA. CDR3 loop: CSVETGEGNQPQHF. CDR3 in DNA: TGCAGCGTTGAGACTGGGGAGGGCAATCAGCCCCAGCATTTT.

For this clonotype: A read error may be the cause here, since a much bigger clone is one base away. This sequence joins TRBV12-3 or TRBV12-4 and TRBJ1-1; the D is unclear. V was clipped by 8 bases and J by 1 base, with 11 bases between them. This CDR3 has 13 amino acids. The CDR3: CASGQDQNTEAFF. The CDR3 nucleotides are TGTGCCAGCGGTCAGGACCAGAACACTGAAGCTTTCTTT.

Turning to this clonotype: Its ends do not fully match the called genes, so a read error is possible. This chain links TRBV7-2 with TRBJ2-7, with D possibly TRBD1 on 6 matching bases. The DNA matches TRBJ2-5 better at its end, which makes the J call doubtful. The CDR3 runs to 13 residues. Germline CDR1 SGHTA, CDR2 FQGNSA. CDR3 protein: CDSSFGQGETQYF. The CDR3 DNA sequence: TGTGACAGCAGCTTTGGGCAGGGGGAGACCCAGTACTTC.

This clonotype was counted a few times. The V and J genes are TRBV29-1 and TRBJ2-7; either TRBD1 or TRBD2 may fit D (5 bases each). CDR3 size: 11 residues. CDR1 is SQVTM, CDR2 ANQGSEA, per germline. The V end was cut by 4 bases, the J end by 9 bases, with 13 bases between. CDR3 sequence reads: CSVGPTGPQYF. The CDR3 bases are TGCAGCGTTGGTCCCACGGGGCCGCAGTACTTC.

J is TRBJ2-5 and V is TRBV7-9, with D uncertain. Germline-derived CDR1 and CDR2 are SEHNR and FQNEAQ (reference sequence). Trimming removed 1 base from V and 11 bases from J, with 11 bases in between. The CDR3 runs to 12 residues. The CDR3: CASSLVADEQYF. The CDR3 nucleotides are TGTGCCAGCAGCTTAGTGGCGGATGAGCAGTACTTC.

The V gene is TRBV7-9, the J gene TRBJ2-4; D unclear. CDR1 is SEHNR and CDR2 is FQNEAQ in the germline V gene (reference sequence). This CDR3 comprises 14 residues. Trimming removed 5 bases from V and 0 bases from J, with 8 bases in between. CDR3 sequence: CASSVILAKNIQYF. DNA for the CDR3: TGTGCCAGCAGCGTCATCCTAGCCAAAAACATTCAGTACTTC.

A few counts support this clonotype. The chain joins TRBV5-1 to TRBJ1-2, with 8 bases that match TRBD1. The germline V gene encodes CDR1 SGHRS and CDR2 YFSETQ. V lost 4 bases and J lost 10; bases outside the gene matches: 9. CDR3 length: 13 residues. The CDR3 spells CASSNGQGGVYTF. In DNA, the CDR3 is TGCGCCAGCAGCAACGGACAGGGTGGAGTCTACACCTTC.

This clonotype was seen ten or more times. V and J are TRBV29-1 and TRBJ2-7; a weak D match, TRBD2 (5 bases). This CDR3 spans 14 amino acids. CDR1 and CDR2 (germline): SQVTM, ANQGSEA. V lost 2 bases and J lost 0, with 11 bases in between. The CDR3 is CSVETSGTSYEQYF. In DNA form, the CDR3 reads TGCAGCGTTGAAACAAGCGGAACCTCCTACGAGCAGTACTTC.

The rearrangement links TRBV20-1 to TRBJ2-1, with D perhaps TRBD2 (5 bases). V shed 0 bases and J shed 7 bases, with 22 bases lying between them. In germline, CDR1 is DFQATT, CDR2 SNEGSKA (reference sequence). This CDR3 is built from 17 residues. The DNA for the CDR3 is TGCAGTGCTAGAGATAGGGAGTGGTATGGGGTGGCTAATGAGCAGTTCTTC. It translates to CSARDREWYGVANEQFF.

This clonotype was recorded a few times. The chain is built from TRBV20-1 and TRBJ1-2; D is unclear. CDR3 length: 13 amino acids. V shed 7 bases and J shed 0 bases, with 12 bases lying between them. Germline V lookup: CDR1 DFQATT, CDR2 SNEGSKA (reference sequence). The CDR3 bases are TGCAGTGTACAGCCAACCGCTAACTATGGCTACACCTTC. It translates to CSVQPTANYGYTF.

This rearrangement joins TRBV6-5 to TRBJ2-7, with 7 bases matching TRBD2. The length of the CDR3 is 17 residues. The germline CDR1 and CDR2 sequences are MNHEY and SVGAGI. The V gene end was trimmed by 4 bases and the J gene end by 4 bases; junction bases not matched to a gene: 16. The CDR3 reads CASSSDVPRLAMYEQYF. CDR3 nucleotides: TGTGCCAGCAGTTCGGATGTACCGAGACTAGCCATGTACGAGCAGTACTTC.